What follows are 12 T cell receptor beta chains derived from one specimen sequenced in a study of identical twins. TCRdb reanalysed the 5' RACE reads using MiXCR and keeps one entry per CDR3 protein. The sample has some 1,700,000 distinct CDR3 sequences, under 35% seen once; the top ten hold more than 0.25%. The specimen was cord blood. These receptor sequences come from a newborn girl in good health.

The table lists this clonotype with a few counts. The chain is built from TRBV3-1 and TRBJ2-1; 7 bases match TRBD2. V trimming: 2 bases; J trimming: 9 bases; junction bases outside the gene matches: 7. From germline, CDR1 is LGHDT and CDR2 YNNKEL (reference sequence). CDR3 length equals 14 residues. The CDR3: CASSQNPTGGEQFF. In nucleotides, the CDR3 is TGTGCCAGCAGCCAAAACCCTACGGGGGGTGAGCAGTTCTTC.

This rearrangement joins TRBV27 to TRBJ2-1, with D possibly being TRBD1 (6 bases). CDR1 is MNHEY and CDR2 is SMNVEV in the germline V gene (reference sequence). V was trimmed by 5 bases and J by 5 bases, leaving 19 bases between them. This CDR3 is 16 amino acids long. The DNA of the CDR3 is TGTGCCAGCAGTCCCAGGGTTGCAGGGGCCAACAATGAGCAGTTCTTC. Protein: CASSPRVAGANNEQFF.

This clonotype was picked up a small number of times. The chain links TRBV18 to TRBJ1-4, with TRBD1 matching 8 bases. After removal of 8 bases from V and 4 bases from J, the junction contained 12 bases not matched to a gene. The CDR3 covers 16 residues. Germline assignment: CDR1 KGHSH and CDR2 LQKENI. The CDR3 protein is CASPPDRAFLNEKLFF. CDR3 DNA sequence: TGTGCCAGCCCGCCGGACAGGGCGTTCCTTAATGAAAAACTGTTTTTT.

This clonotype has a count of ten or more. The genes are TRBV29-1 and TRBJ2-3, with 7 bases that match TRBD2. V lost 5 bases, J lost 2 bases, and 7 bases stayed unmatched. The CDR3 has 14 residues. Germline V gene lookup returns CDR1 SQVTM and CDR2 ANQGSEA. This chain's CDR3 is CSVCGTTTTDTQYF. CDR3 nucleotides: TGCAGCGTTTGTGGGACTACCACCACAGATACGCAGTATTTT.

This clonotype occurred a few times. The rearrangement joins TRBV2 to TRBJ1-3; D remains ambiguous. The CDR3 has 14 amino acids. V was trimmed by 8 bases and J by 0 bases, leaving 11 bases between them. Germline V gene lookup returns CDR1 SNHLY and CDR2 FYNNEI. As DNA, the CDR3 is TGTGCCAGCTTGGGCAGCCGCTCTGGAAACACCATATATTTT. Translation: CASLGSRSGNTIYF.

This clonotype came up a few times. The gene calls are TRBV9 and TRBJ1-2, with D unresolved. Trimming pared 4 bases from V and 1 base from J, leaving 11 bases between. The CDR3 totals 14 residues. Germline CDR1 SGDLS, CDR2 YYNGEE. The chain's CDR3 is CASSRQAHNYGYTF. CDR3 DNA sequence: TGTGCCAGCAGCCGACAAGCCCATAACTATGGCTACACCTTC.

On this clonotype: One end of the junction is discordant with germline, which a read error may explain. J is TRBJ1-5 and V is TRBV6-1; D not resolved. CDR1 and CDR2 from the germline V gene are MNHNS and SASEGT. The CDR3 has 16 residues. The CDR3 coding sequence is TGTGCCAGCATCGCCGCCGACTGGGATGGCAATCAGCTCCAGCATTTT. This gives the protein CASIAADWDGNQLQHF.

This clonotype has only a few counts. The CDR3 loop reads CASSRTVSGAITDTQYF. The DNA of the CDR3 is TGTGCCAGCAGTCGGACAGTTAGCGGGGCTATCACAGATACGCAGTATTTT. The V and J genes are TRBV5-5 and TRBJ2-3, with TRBD2 matching over 8 bases. Looked up from germline, CDR1 is SGHKS and CDR2 is YYEKEE (reference sequence). CDR3 size: 17 residues. The V and J ends lost 5 bases and 2 bases, in that order; junction bases with no gene match: 13.

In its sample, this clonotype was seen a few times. The CDR3 coding sequence is TGTGCCAGCAGTCCCGGACAGTTGTATAATTCACCCCTCCACTTT. Translated: CASSPGQLYNSPLHF. The chain recombines TRBV6-5 with TRBJ1-6; D might be TRBD1 (6 bases). The CDR3 contains 15 residues. The germline V gene encodes CDR1 MNHEY and CDR2 SVGAGI. The germline V and J ends were trimmed by 5 bases and 4 bases, with 12 bases remaining between them.

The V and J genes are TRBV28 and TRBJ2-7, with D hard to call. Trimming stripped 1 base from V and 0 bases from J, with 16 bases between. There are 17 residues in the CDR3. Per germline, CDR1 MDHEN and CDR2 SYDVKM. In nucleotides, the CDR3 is TGTGCCAGCAGTTTATTGTTGGTTTGGCAGCCCTCCTACGAGCAGTACTTC. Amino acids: CASSLLLVWQPSYEQYF.

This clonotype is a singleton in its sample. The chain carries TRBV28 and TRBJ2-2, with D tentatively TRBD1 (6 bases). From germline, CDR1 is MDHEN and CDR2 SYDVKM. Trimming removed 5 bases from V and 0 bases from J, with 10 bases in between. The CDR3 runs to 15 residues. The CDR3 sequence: CASSTYRANTGELFF. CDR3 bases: TGTGCCAGCAGTACCTACAGGGCGAACACCGGGGAGCTGTTTTTT.

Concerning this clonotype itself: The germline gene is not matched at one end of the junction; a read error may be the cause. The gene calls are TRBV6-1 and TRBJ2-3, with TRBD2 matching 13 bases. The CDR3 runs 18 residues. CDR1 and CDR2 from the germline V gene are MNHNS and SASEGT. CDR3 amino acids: CAGSKRTSGRRGTDTQYF. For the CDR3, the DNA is TGTGCCGGCAGCAAGAGGACTAGCGGGAGAAGGGGCACAGATACGCAGTATTTT.